The 19 T cell receptor beta chains listed next were all sequenced from one sample in a study of tumor-infiltrating lymphocytes in primary liver carcinoma. The study extracted blood RNA from unsorted whole blood and also extracted germline DNA. Starting material of 500 ng total RNA yielded TCR beta cDNA via a constant-region primer. The TCR beta library was amplified through three nested multiplex PCR rounds in a modified ARM-PCR procedure. Primers for the first two PCR rounds were TRBV1-TRBV30 forward primers and a C-beta reverse primer (around 10 cycles per round). Via MiXCR, TCRdb re-called the multiplex PCR reads, giving one row per CDR3 protein. The sample yields fewer than 400,000 distinct CDR3 sequences, 50% to 75% seen once. Sequencing was carried out using peripheral blood. The receptors here all came from a woman younger than 45 with primary liver carcinoma and hepatitis B virus infection.

This clonotype has only a few counts. The rearrangement uses TRBV28 and TRBJ2-5; 8 bases fit TRBD1. Germline V lookup: CDR1 MDHEN, CDR2 SYDVKM. The V gene end was trimmed by 5 bases and the J gene end by 5 bases; junction bases not matched to a gene: 7. The CDR3 loop spans 14 amino acids. The CDR3 sequence: CASSPSRGLETQYF. DNA of the CDR3: TGTGCCAGCAGTCCATCCAGGGGGCTGGAGACCCAGTACTTC.

Notes on this clonotype: Just one base apart from a much larger clone, this may be a read error. The chain couples TRBV7-9 to TRBJ2-3; D may be TRBD2 (7 bases). Germline CDR1 and CDR2: SEHNR and FQNEAQ (reference sequence). CDR3 length: 16 residues. The CDR3 DNA reads as TGTGCCAGCAGCTCTCTGGGGGCTAGCGGACAAGATCCGCAGTATTTT. It is translated as CASSSLGASGQDPQYF.

The J gene is TRBJ2-3, the V gene TRBV5-6, with D possibly TRBD2 on 6 matching bases. Germline CDR1 SGHDT, CDR2 YYEEEE. CDR3 length: 15 residues. V was trimmed by 4 bases and J by 5 bases, leaving 17 bases between them. The CDR3 here is CASSGSRENLDTQYF. The CDR3 coding sequence is TGTGCCAGCAGCGGCTCCCGGGAGAACTTAGATACGCAGTATTTT.

About this clonotype itself: This sequence may be a read error, since a much larger clone differs from it by one base. V usage is TRBV29-1 and J usage is TRBJ2-1; possibly TRBD2 for D (5 bases). Per the germline V gene, CDR1 is SQVTM and CDR2 is ANQGSEA. V lost 8 bases, J lost 9 bases, and 23 bases lay in between. The CDR3 runs 14 residues. The CDR3 DNA sequence: TGCAGCATCCTAGGCAGCGGCCCGGGCCGTGAGCAGTTCTTC. Protein product: CSILGSGPGREQFF.

In regard to this clonotype: It may be a read error: a sequence one base away is much more abundant. CDR3 sequence (DNA): TGTGCCAGCAGCTTAGCGCATTCCGGCAATGAGCAGTTCTTC. Translation: CASSLAHSGNEQFF. The chain uses TRBV11-1 and TRBJ2-1; D uncertain. Trimming shortened V by 0 bases and J by 6 bases, and 9 bases separated the two germline ends. The CDR3 runs 14 residues. Germline CDR1 SGHAT, CDR2 FQDESV (reference sequence).

A note on this clonotype: Because it lacks the conserved phenylalanine or tryptophan at the end, this CDR3 is likely a read error. The chain employs TRBV4-1 and TRBJ2-6; D remains ambiguous. V was clipped by 2 bases and J by 0 bases, with 11 bases between them. The CDR3 runs to 17 residues. CDR1 and CDR2 from the germline V gene are MGHRA and YSYEKL. The CDR3 protein is CASSQSQTSSGANVLTS. Here the CDR3 DNA reads TGCGCCAGCAGCCAATCACAAACAAGCTCTGGGGCCAACGTCCTGACTTCC.

The CDR3 spells CASSTGGWEQFF. CDR3 nucleotides: TGCGCCAGCAGCACAGGAGGATGGGAGCAGTTCTTC. The chain has TRBV5-1 and TRBJ2-1, with D tentatively TRBD1 or TRBD2 (5 bases each). This CDR3 is built from 12 residues. V was shortened by 4 bases and J by 10 bases, with 12 bases between the two germline ends. Looked up from germline, CDR1 is SGHRS and CDR2 is YFSETQ.

This clonotype appeared many times. V and J are TRBV6-6 and TRBJ2-1; D is possibly TRBD2 (6 bases). Deletions cut 10 bases from V and 8 bases from J, with 9 bases between. The V gene's germline CDR1 is MNHNY and CDR2 SVGAGI (reference sequence). The CDR3 is made up of 10 amino acids. The CDR3 DNA follows: TGTGCCACCCGGGGGTATGAGCAGTTCTTC. Translated, it gives CATRGYEQFF.

Here the CDR3 reads CATTPIGARHTGELFF. In DNA, the CDR3 is TGCGCCACCACTCCCATCGGCGCAAGGCACACCGGGGAGCTGTTTTTT. The chain combines TRBV10-2 with TRBJ2-2; no clear D. CDR3 length: 16 residues. Trimming took 10 bases from V and 3 from J, leaving 21 bases between them. Germline assignment: CDR1 WSHSY and CDR2 SAAADI.

For this clonotype: A read error is likely, as this CDR3 ends without the conserved phenylalanine or tryptophan. CDR3 DNA: TGTGCCAGCAGCTTAGATCGGGGTGGGCAGTTCTTA. This codes for CASSLDRGGQFL. The chain has TRBV11-2 and TRBJ2-1, with a tentative D call TRBD2 (5 bases). CDR3 length: 12 residues. Trimming took off 0 bases at V and 12 bases at J, with 9 bases between the two ends. Germline CDR1 SGHAT, CDR2 FQNNGV.

Concerning this clonotype: A read error is possible here, since a much larger clone lies one base away. V gene TRBV30 combines with J gene TRBJ1-2; D not resolved. There are 12 residues in the CDR3. Germline assignment: CDR1 GTSNPN and CDR2 SVGIG (reference sequence). The CDR3 bases are TGTGCCTGGAGTGTACGGTTCTATGTCTACACCTTC. Encoded protein: CAWSVRFYVYTF.

The chain is built from TRBV29-1 and TRBJ2-6, with 7 bases fitting TRBD2. Germline CDR1 SQVTM, CDR2 ANQGSEA. The CDR3 runs to 16 residues. The V gene end was trimmed by 5 bases and the J gene end by 0 bases; junction bases not matched to a gene: 7. The CDR3 coding sequence is TGCAGCGTTCTAGCGGATCTCAACTCTGGGGCCAACGTCCTGACTTTC. Its translation is CSVLADLNSGANVLTF.

In this sample, this clonotype turned up a few times. The chain couples TRBV7-2 to TRBJ2-7, with D tentatively TRBD2 (6 bases). CDR1 and CDR2 (germline): SGHTA, FQGNSA. This CDR3 comprises 13 residues. Trimming removed 1 base from V and 5 bases from J, with 9 bases in between. This CDR3 is CASSLGGENEQYF. As DNA, the CDR3 is TGTGCCAGCAGCTTAGGGGGGGAGAACGAGCAGTACTTC.

This clonotype was seen only once. Since no conserved phenylalanine or tryptophan closes the CDR3, a read error is the likely cause. The chain has TRBV4-2 and TRBJ2-7, with D perhaps matching TRBD1 (6 bases). The CDR3 is 14 amino acids. Between the trimmed V and J ends, which lost 4 bases and 6 bases, there was a span of 16 bases. Per germline, CDR1 LGHNA and CDR2 YNFKEQ. As DNA, the CDR3 is TGTGCCAGCAGCCCGGACGGACAGTCAGGCGAGCAGTACCTC. It codes for CASSPDGQSGEQYL.

The J gene is TRBJ2-7, the V gene TRBV6-5; D is perhaps TRBD1 or TRBD2 (5 bases each). CDR1 and CDR2 from the germline V gene are MNHEY and SVGAGI. Trimming removed 2 bases at V and 0 bases at J, with 11 bases between. The CDR3 totals 15 residues. The CDR3 loop reads CASSYGGESSYEQYF. The CDR3 DNA is TGTGCCAGCAGTTACGGGGGAGAGAGCTCCTACGAGCAGTACTTC.

Notes on this clonotype: A much larger clone lies one base from this, so it may be a read error. V usage is TRBV29-1 and J usage is TRBJ1-2; D call uncertain. CDR1 and CDR2 from the germline V gene are SQVTM and ANQGSEA. The CDR3 runs to 12 residues. CDR3 residues: CSVLHGSYGYIF. In DNA, the CDR3 is TGCAGCGTTCTCCACGGGTCCTATGGCTACATCTTC. Full variable domain (rest looked up from reference TRBV29-1 and TRBJ1-2): SAVISQKPSRDICQRGTSLTIQCQVDSQVTMMFWYRQQPGQSLTLIATANQGSEATYESGFVIDKFPISRPNLTFSTLTVSNMSPEDSSIYLCSVLHGSYGYIFGSGTRLTVV.

This chain joins TRBV5-1 and TRBJ2-1; 9 nucleotides agree with TRBD2. From germline, CDR1 is SGHRS and CDR2 YFSETQ. This CDR3 comprises 16 residues. V gave up 4 bases and J gave up 9 bases; unmatched junction bases: 14. The CDR3 is CASSDRLADPRGEQFF. In nucleotides, the CDR3 is TGCGCCAGCAGCGACAGACTAGCGGACCCCCGGGGTGAGCAGTTCTTC.

Concerning this clonotype: This CDR3 is missing its conserved last phenylalanine or tryptophan, likely due to a read error. CDR3 sequence: CASTVVGTGDHQPQHL. CDR3 in DNA: TGTGCCAGCACCGTTGTCGGGACAGGGGACCATCAGCCCCAGCATCTT. The rearrangement uses TRBV28 and TRBJ1-5; 10 positions agree with TRBD1. This CDR3 spans 16 amino acids. CDR1 is MDHEN, CDR2 SYDVKM, per germline. The V segment lost 7 bases and the J segment 5 bases; nucleotides outside the gene matches: 11.

CDR3 region: CASWGTKRDYEQYF. CDR3 in DNA: TGTGCCAGCTGGGGAACCAAGCGGGACTACGAGCAGTACTTC. V and J are TRBV25-1 and TRBJ2-7, with 7 bases matching TRBD2. The CDR3 runs to 14 residues. Germline V gene sequence: CDR1 MGHDK, CDR2 SYGVNS. The V segment lost 8 bases and the J segment 3 bases; nucleotides outside the gene matches: 10.